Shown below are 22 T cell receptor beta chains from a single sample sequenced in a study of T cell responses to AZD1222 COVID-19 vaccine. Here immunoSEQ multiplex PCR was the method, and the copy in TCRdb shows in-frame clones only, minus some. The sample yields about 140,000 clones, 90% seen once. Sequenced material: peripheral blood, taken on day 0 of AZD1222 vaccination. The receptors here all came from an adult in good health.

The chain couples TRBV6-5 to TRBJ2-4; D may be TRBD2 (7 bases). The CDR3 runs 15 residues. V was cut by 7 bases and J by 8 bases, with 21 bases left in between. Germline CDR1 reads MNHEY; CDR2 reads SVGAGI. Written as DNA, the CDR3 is TGTGCCAGCACCTTTGCGGGGGCCGAGGGGGACATTCAGTACTTC. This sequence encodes CASTFAGAEGDIQYF.

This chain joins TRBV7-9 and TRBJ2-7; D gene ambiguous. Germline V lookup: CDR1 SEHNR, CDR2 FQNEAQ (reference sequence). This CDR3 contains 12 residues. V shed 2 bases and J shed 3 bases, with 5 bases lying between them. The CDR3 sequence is CASSLSDYEQYF. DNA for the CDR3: TGTGCCAGCAGCTTATCAGACTACGAGCAGTACTTC.

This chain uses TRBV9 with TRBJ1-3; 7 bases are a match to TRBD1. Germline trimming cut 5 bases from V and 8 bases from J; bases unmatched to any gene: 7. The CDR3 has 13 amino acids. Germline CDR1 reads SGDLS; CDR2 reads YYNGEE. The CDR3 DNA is TGTGCCAGCAGGAAAGGGGGCGAAGACACCATATATTTT. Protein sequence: CASRKGGEDTIYF.

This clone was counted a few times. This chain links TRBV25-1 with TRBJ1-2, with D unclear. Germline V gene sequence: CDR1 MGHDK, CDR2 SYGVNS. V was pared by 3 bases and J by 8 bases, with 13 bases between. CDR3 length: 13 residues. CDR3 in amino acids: CASSDSQAEGYTF. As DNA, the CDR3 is TGTGCCAGCAGTGACTCCCAAGCAGAAGGCTACACCTTC.

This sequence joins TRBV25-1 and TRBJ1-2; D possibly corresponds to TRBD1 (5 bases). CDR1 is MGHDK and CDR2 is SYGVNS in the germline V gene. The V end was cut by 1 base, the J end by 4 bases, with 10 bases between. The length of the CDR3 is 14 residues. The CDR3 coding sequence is TGTGCCAGCAGTGAATTCGCAGGGCGCTATGGCTACACCTTC. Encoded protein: CASSEFAGRYGYTF.

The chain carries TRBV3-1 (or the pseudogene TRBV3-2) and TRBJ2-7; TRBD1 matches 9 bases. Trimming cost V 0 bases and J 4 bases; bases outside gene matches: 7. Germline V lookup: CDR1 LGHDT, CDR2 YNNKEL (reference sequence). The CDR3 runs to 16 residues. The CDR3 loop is CASSQDHRGRCYEQYF. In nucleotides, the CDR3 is TGTGCCAGCAGCCAAGATCACAGGGGGCGTTGTTACGAGCAGTACTTC.

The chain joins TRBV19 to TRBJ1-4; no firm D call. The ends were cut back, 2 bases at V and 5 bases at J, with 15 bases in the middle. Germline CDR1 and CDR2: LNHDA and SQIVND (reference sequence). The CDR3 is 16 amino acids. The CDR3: CASSINSKELNEKLFF. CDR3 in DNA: TGTGCCAGTAGTATAAACAGCAAAGAGTTGAATGAAAAACTGTTTTTT.

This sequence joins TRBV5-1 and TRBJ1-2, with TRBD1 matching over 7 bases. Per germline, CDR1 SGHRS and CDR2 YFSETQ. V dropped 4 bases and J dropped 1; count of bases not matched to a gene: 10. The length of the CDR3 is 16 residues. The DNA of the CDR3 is TGCGCCAGCAGCCCGACAGGGACCTCCGGTAACTATGGCTACACCTTC. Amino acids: CASSPTGTSGNYGYTF.

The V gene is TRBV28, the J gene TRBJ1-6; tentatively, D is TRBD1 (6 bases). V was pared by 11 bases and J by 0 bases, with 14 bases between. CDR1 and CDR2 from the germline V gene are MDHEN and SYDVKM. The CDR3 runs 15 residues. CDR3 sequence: CASWGASSYNSPLHF. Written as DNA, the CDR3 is TGTGCCTCCTGGGGGGCGAGCTCCTATAATTCACCCCTCCACTTT.

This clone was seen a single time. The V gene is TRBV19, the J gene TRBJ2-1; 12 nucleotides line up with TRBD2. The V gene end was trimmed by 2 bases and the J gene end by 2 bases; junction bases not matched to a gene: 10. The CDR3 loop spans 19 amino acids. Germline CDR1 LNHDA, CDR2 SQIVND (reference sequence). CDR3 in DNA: TGTGCCAGTAGTATACGTTCGACTAGCGGGAGTCTAGCCTACAATGAGCAGTTCTTC. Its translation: CASSIRSTSGSLAYNEQFF.

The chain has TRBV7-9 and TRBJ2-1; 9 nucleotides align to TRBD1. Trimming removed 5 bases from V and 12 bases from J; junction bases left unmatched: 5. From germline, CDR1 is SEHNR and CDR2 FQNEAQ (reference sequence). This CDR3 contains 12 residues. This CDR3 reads CASSRTGVGQFF. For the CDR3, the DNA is TGTGCCAGCAGCAGGACAGGGGTGGGGCAGTTCTTC.

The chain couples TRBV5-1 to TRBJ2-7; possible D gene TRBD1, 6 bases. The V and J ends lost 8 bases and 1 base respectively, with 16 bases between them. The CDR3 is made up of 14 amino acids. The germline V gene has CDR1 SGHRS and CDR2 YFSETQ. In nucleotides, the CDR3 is TGCGCCAGTGGTCTCAGGGGCGGATCCTACGAGCAGTACTTC. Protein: CASGLRGGSYEQYF.

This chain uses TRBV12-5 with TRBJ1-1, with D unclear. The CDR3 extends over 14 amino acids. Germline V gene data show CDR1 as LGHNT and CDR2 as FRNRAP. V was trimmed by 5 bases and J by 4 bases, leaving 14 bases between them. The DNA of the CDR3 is TGTGCTAGTGGTCCCTCCGGGGAGTTCACTGAAGCTTTCTTT. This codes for CASGPSGEFTEAFF.

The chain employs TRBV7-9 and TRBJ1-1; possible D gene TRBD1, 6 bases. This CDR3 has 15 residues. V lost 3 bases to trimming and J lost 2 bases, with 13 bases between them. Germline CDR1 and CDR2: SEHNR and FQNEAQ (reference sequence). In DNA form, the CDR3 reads TGTGCCAGCAGCTTGGATCTACAGGGAAACACTGAAGCTTTCTTT. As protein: CASSLDLQGNTEAFF.

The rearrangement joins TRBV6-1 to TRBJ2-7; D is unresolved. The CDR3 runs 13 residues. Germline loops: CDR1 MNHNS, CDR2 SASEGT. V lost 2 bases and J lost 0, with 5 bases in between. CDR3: CASSESSSYEQYF. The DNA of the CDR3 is TGTGCCAGCAGTGAATCGAGCTCCTACGAGCAGTACTTC.

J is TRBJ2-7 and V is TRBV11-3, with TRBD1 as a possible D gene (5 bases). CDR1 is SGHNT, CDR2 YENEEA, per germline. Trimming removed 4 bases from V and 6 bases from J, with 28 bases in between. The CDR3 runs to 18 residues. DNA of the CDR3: TGTGCCAGCAGCTACTGGGGCAGCTCGGGTACTACACTAAGCGAGCAGTACTTC. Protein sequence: CASSYWGSSGTTLSEQYF.

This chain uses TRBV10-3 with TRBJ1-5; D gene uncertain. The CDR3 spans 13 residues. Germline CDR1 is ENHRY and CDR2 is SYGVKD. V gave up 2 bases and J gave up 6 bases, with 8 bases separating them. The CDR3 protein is CAISEGALQPQHF. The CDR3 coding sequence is TGTGCCATCAGTGAGGGCGCCCTTCAGCCCCAGCATTTT.

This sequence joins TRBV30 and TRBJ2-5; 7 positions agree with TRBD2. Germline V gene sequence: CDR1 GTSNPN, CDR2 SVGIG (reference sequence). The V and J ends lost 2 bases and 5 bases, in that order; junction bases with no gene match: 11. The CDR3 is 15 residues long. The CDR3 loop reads CAWSPLRDYGETQYF. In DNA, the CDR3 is TGTGCCTGGAGTCCCCTCCGGGACTACGGGGAGACCCAGTACTTC.

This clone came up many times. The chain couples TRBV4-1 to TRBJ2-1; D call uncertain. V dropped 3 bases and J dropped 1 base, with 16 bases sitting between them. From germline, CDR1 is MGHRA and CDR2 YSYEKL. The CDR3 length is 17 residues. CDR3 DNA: TGCGCCAGCAGCCAGGTGGATCTAGGGTTATCCTACAATGAGCAGTTCTTC. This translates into CASSQVDLGLSYNEQFF.

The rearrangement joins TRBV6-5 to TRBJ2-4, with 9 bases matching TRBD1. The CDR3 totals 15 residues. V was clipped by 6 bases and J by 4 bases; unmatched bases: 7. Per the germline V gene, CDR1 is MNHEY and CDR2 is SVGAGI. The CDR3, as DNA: TGTGCCAGCAGCCGTGCCGGACAGGGGAAAAACATTCAGTACTTC. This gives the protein CASSRAGQGKNIQYF.

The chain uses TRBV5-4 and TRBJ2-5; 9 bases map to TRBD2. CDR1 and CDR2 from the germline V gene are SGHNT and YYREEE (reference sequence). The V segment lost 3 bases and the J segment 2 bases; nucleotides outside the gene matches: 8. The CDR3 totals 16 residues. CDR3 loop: CASSWGSGRLQETQYF. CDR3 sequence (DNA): TGTGCCAGCAGCTGGGGAAGCGGGAGGCTGCAAGAGACCCAGTACTTC.

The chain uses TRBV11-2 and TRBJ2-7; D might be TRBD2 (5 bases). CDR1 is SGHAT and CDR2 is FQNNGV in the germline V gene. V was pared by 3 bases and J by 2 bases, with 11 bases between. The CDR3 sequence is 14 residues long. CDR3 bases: TGTGCCAGCAGCTTCTCCGGACTTCCCTACGAGCAGTACTTC. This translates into CASSFSGLPYEQYF.